This T cell receptor beta chain was obtained from a study of blood T cells in healthy people across ages. Study results and caveats: Older age went with lower TCR beta diversity per million T cells, in a roughly linear way.

A remark on this clonotype: Its antigen is as yet unknown.

A sample-barcoded 5' primer and a J-beta primer mix were used in a second PCR of roughly 6 to 12 cycles. A single record per CDR3 protein comes from TCRdb applying MiXCR to the 5' RACE reads. The sample has more than 500,000 distinct CDR3 sequences, about 26% seen once. Germline CDR1 and CDR2: ENHRY and SYGVKD. The V segment lost 0 bases and the J segment 5 bases; nucleotides outside the gene matches: 6. This CDR3 comprises 17 residues. This sample also appeared in a second study, on T cells of mothers and their children.

The source of this sequence is a boy aged 2 to 10 in good health. Sequencing was done on a sample of blood. The chain joins TRBV10-3 to TRBJ2-6; 8 bases fit TRBD1. Written as DNA, the CDR3 is TGTGCCATCAGTGAGTCCGGACAGGGAATGAGGGCCAACGTCCTGACTTTC. As protein: CAISESGQGMRANVLTF.